Listed below are T cell receptor beta chains from one sample, sequenced in a study of patients and donors after allogeneic stem cell transplantation. TCRdb ran MiXCR on the RT-PCR reads and lists one entry per CDR3 protein. The sample consists of some 960,000 distinct CDR3 sequences, approximately 19% of them appearing once. Material for sequencing was blood, either unsorted or a sorted T cell fraction (not recorded which). Receptors were obtained from a human donor who was either an allogeneic HSCT recipient or a stem cell or donor lymphocyte infusion donor (not recorded which). It is not recorded whose cells these are; they may come from a transplant donor. Both conserved end residues are part of each CDR3. Each record gives: clone size, V gene, D gene, J gene, CDR3 protein, CDR3 DNA. The D gene is left open where the match is weak. Clone size is stated in some rows and not others, as once, few, many or a class when expanded.

>few|TRBV9|NA|TRBJ2-6
CASSVRGFGANVLTF
TGTGCCAGCAGCGTGAGGGGTTTTGGGGCCAACGTCCTGACTTTC
>NA|TRBV20-1|NA|TRBJ1-1
CSARARSNTEAFF
TGCAGTGCTAGGGCAAGGTCCAACACTGAAGCTTTCTTT
>many|TRBV4-1|NA|TRBJ2-2
CASSRAGQGTGELFF
TGCGCCAGCAGCCGAGCCGGTCAGGGGACCGGGGAGCTGTTTTTT
>NA|TRBV10-3|TRBD1|TRBJ2-5
CAISHRGRETQYF
TGTGCCATCAGTCACAGGGGGCGGGAGACCCAGTACTTC
>NA|TRBV29-1|NA|TRBJ1-1
CSVFRTMNTEAFF
TGCAGCGTTTTCCGAACCATGAACACTGAAGCTTTCTTT
>few|TRBV3-1|TRBD2|TRBJ2-1
CASRLSRGSSYNEQFF
TGTGCCAGCAGACTTTCGCGGGGGAGCTCCTACAATGAGCAGTTCTTC
>few|TRBV10-3|TRBD2|TRBJ2-7
CAIGLAGDFGKSSYEQYF
TGTGCCATCGGTCTAGCGGGGGATTTCGGGAAAAGCTCCTACGAGCAGTACTTC
>NA|TRBV2|NA|TRBJ2-2
CASLQVEVRGRELFF
TGTGCCAGCCTCCAAGTTGAAGTAAGGGGCCGGGAGCTGTTTTTT
>NA|TRBV10-3|TRBD1|TRBJ2-3
CAISDIWTGEDTQYF
TGTGCCATCAGTGATATATGGACAGGGGAAGATACGCAGTATTTT
>NA|TRBV20-1|NA|TRBJ2-1
CSAPDGTRSLAQFF
TGCAGTGCCCCGGATGGGACTCGCTCACTTGCGCAGTTCTTC
>NA|TRBV7-2|TRBD2|TRBJ2-7
CASSLATSGGTYEQYF
TGTGCCAGCAGCTTAGCGACTAGCGGGGGAACCTACGAGCAGTACTTC
>NA|TRBV6-1|TRBD1|TRBJ1-2
CASSRTDREYGYTF
TGTGCCAGCAGTAGAACGGACAGGGAATATGGCTACACCTTC
>NA|TRBV15|NA|TRBJ1-2
CATSSNPGYGYTF
TGTGCCACCAGCAGCAACCCAGGGTATGGCTACACCTTC
>NA|TRBV7-9|TRBD1|TRBJ2-1
CASSYRDRVYNEQFF
TGTGCCAGCAGCTACCGGGACAGGGTTTATAATGAGCAGTTCTTC
>NA|TRBV4-2|TRBD1|TRBJ1-4
CASSQGQGRGNEKLFF
TGTGCCAGCAGCCAAGGACAGGGACGGGGAAATGAAAAACTGTTTTTT
>few|TRBV7-3|TRBD1|TRBJ2-1
CASSYHISGTAPNNEQFF
TGTGCCAGCAGCTACCACATATCCGGGACAGCCCCGAACAATGAGCAGTTCTTC
>NA|TRBV20-1|TRBD1|TRBJ1-5
CSATSTGGDQPQHF
TGCAGTGCAACATCGACAGGGGGGGACCAGCCCCAGCATTTT
>NA|TRBV12-3/TRBV12-4|NA|TRBJ2-1
CASRARAGANEQFF
TGTGCCAGCAGAGCGCGGGCAGGGGCCAATGAGCAGTTCTTC
>NA|TRBV12-3/TRBV12-4|TRBD2|TRBJ2-5
CASRSSGETLETQYF
TGTGCCAGCAGGTCTAGCGGAGAAACGTTGGAGACCCAGTACTTC
>NA|TRBV7-2|TRBD1|TRBJ1-2
CASSRDSSNYGYTF
TGTGCCAGCAGCCGGGACAGCTCTAACTATGGCTACACCTTC
>NA|TRBV2|NA|TRBJ2-1
CASSVPGHSPRVDNEQFF
TGTGCCAGCAGTGTCCCGGGACATTCTCCACGGGTAGACAATGAGCAGTTCTTC
>many|TRBV7-2|NA|TRBJ1-6
CASSFRVESPLHF
TGTGCCAGCAGCTTCAGGGTTGAATCACCCCTCCACTTT
>NA|TRBV20-1|TRBD2|TRBJ2-1
CSAHSGGAGNEQFF
TGCAGTGCCCACTCCGGGGGGGCGGGCAATGAGCAGTTCTTC
>NA|TRBV13|NA|TRBJ1-2
CASRREGGVYGYTF
TGTGCCAGCAGACGAGAAGGAGGGGTCTATGGCTACACCTTC
>NA|TRBV20-1|NA|TRBJ2-7
CSASQDSSYEQYF
TGCAGTGCTAGCCAGGACAGTTCCTACGAGCAGTACTTC
>NA|TRBV7-9|NA|TRBJ2-7
CASSLVQAVSYEQYF
TGTGCCAGCAGCTTAGTACAGGCGGTCTCCTACGAGCAGTACTTC
>NA|TRBV9|TRBD2|TRBJ2-6
CASSDREGDSGANVLTF
TGTGCCAGCAGCGACCGGGAGGGAGACTCTGGGGCCAACGTCCTGACTTTC
>NA|TRBV5-1|NA|TRBJ2-1
CASRTRRDSYNEQFF
TGCGCCAGCAGAACGAGACGGGACTCCTACAATGAGCAGTTCTTC
>few|TRBV2|TRBD2|TRBJ2-1
CASKSGGRSYNEQFF
TGTGCCAGCAAGTCGGGCGGGAGGAGCTACAATGAGCAGTTCTTC
>few|TRBV2|TRBD1|TRBJ1-1
CASSETGLPEAFF
TGTGCCAGCAGTGAGACAGGGCTTCCTGAAGCTTTCTTT
>NA|TRBV2|TRBD1|TRBJ2-5
CASSAPDRGGETQYF
TGTGCCAGCAGTGCTCCGGACAGGGGAGGAGAGACCCAGTACTTC
>few|TRBV7-9|NA|TRBJ2-7
CASSLATGRDEQYF
TGTGCCAGCAGCTTAGCGACAGGGAGGGACGAGCAGTACTTC
>few|TRBV15|TRBD1|TRBJ2-7
CATSSSGQGFHEQYF
TGTGCCACCAGCAGTTCGGGACAGGGTTTTCACGAGCAGTACTTC
>NA|TRBV4-1|NA|TRBJ2-7
CASSQVGGFEQYF
TGCGCCAGCAGCCAAGTTGGAGGGTTCGAGCAGTACTTC
>few|TRBV19|TRBD1|TRBJ1-1
CASSATGTGGTEAFF
TGTGCCAGTAGTGCAACCGGGACAGGGGGGACTGAAGCTTTCTTT
>NA|TRBV4-1|TRBD1|TRBJ2-7
CASSGHRGNRSYEQYF
TGCGCCAGCAGCGGTCACAGGGGGAATCGCTCCTACGAGCAGTACTTC